Listed below are T cell receptor beta chains from one sample, sequenced in a study of blood T cell repertoires in COVID-19. Sequenced by immunoSEQ multiplex PCR; TCRdb stores in-frame clones only, minus some. The sample lists roughly 60,000 clones, roughly 84% occurring once. Material: peripheral blood. These receptors all stem from a man at least 80 years old with COVID-19, enrolled during active disease. The conserved cysteine and the conserved F or W are not part of the CDR3 here. Size tells how often a clone was seen (once, few, many) or the class of an expanded clone, and some rows leave it out.

v_gene: TRBV28
len: 11
abundance: .
CDR3aa: ATADRRDNEQY

v_gene: TRBV3-1/TRBV3-2
len: 13
abundance: .
CDR3aa: ASSLDRAPGNTIY

v_gene: TRBV3-1/TRBV3-2
len: 15
abundance: .
CDR3aa: ASSLKRTSGDYNEQF

v_gene: TRBV9
len: 12
abundance: .
CDR3aa: ASSVEGAGTEAF

v_gene: TRBV6-5
len: 14
abundance: .
CDR3aa: ASSYSTSGLGETQY

v_gene: TRBV7-3
len: 13
abundance: few
CDR3aa: ASSPTGTANEKLF

v_gene: TRBV6-5
len: 13
abundance: .
CDR3aa: ASSPPGQGAVRQF

v_gene: TRBV7-9
len: 13
abundance: few
CDR3aa: ASSSTGTENEKLF

v_gene: TRBV19
len: 12
abundance: .
CDR3aa: ASSPDRVNEKLF

v_gene: TRBV6-2/TRBV6-3
len: 14
abundance: .
CDR3aa: ASSSDTNGGDTEAF

v_gene: TRBV10-3
len: 13
abundance: .
CDR3aa: AISSCPGGDCEQY

v_gene: TRBV5-4
len: 13
abundance: .
CDR3aa: ASSKGQQSGNTIY

v_gene: TRBV5-1
len: 14
abundance: once
CDR3aa: ASSWTTSGITDTQY

v_gene: TRBV7-2
len: 14
abundance: .
CDR3aa: ASSQTGTGGADTQY

v_gene: TRBV2
len: 13
abundance: .
CDR3aa: ASTEQGTRTYEQY

v_gene: TRBV2
len: 11
abundance: .
CDR3aa: ASTRGENTEAF